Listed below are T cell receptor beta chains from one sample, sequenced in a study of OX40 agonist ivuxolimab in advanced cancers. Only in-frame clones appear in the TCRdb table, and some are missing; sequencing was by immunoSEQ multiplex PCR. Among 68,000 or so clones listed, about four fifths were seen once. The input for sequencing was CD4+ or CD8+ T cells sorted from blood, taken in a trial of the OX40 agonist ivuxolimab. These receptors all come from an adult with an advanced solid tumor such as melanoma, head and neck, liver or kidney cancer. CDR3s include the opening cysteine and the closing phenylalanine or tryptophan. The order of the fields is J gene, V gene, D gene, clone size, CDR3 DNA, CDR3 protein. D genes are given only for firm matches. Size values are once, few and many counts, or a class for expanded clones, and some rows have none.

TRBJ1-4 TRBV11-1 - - TGTGCCAGCAGCTTAAACGCCGGGAATGAAAAACTGTTTTTT CASSLNAGNEKLFF
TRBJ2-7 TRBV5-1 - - TGCGCCAGCAGCTCCCCGTCGAAGGACGAGCAGTACTTC CASSSPSKDEQYF
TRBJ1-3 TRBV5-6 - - TGTGCCAGCAGCCGAGGACGGGGAGTAGGAAACACCATATATTTT CASSRGRGVGNTIYF
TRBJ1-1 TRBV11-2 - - TGTGCCAGCAGCTACATTCGGGCCATTGGGGCTGAAGCTTTCTTT CASSYIRAIGAEAFF
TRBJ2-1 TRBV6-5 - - TGTGCCAGCAGTTACAGGCAGACTACGGGCAATGAGCAGTTCTTC CASSYRQTTGNEQFF
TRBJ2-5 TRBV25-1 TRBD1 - TGTGCCAGCAGTAAGGGGACAGGGGCTCAAGAGACCCAGTACTTC CASSKGTGAQETQYF
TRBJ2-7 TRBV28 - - TGTGCCAGCCGGTTGATTGGGGGGGGCCGTGAGCAGTACTTC CASRLIGGGREQYF
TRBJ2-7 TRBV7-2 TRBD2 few TGTGCCAGCAGCTGGCGGGGCGGGGGGGCCGACGAGCAGTACTTC CASSWRGGGADEQYF
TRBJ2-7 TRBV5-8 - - TGTGCCAGCAGCTTCCCGCCGGGCAGGGGTGCTTACGAGCAGTACTTC CASSFPPGRGAYEQYF
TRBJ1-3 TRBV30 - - TGTGCCTGGAGGGGAAAGGGGCAGAGCTCTGGAAACACCATATATTTT CAWRGKGQSSGNTIYF
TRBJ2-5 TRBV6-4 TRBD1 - TGTGCCAGCAGTGACTCGAGGGACAGGGCGTACCAAGAGACCCAGTACTTC CASSDSRDRAYQETQYF
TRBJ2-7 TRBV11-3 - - TGTGCCAGCAGCCCAACCCGGGGATCCTACGAGCAGTACTTC CASSPTRGSYEQYF
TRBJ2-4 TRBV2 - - TGTGCCAGCAGTGAAAAAAACATTCAGTACTTC CASSEKNIQYF
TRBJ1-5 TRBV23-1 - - TGCGCCAGCAGTCAATCGTGGGGGGCATATAGCAATCAGCCCCAGCATTTT CASSQSWGAYSNQPQHF
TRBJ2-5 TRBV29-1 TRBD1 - TGCAGCGCCCGCAGGGGGCAAGAGACCCAGTACTTC CSARRGQETQYF
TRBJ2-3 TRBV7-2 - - TGTGCCAGCAGCTTAGCGGCAGTCACAGATACGCAGTATTTT CASSLAAVTDTQYF
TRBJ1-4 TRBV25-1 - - TGTGCCAGCAGTGAATTTGGGGGAAGTGAAAAACTGTTTTTT CASSEFGGSEKLFF
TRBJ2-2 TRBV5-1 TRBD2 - TGCGCCAGCACCCCGGGTAGCGGGGGCTACACCGGGGAGCTGTTTTTT CASTPGSGGYTGELFF
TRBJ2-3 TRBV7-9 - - TGTGCCAGCAGCTTTTCCTTCGGGACACATAGCACAGATACGCAGTATTTT CASSFSFGTHSTDTQYF
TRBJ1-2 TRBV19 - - TGTGCCAGGGGGGTTTGGGGCAGGTATTACTATGGCTACACCTTC CARGVWGRYYYGYTF
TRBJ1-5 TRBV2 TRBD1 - TGTGCCAGCAGTGCGATGGGACAGTTCAATCAGCCCCAGCATTTT CASSAMGQFNQPQHF
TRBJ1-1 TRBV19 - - TGTGCCAGTAGCCACAGGGTCATGAACACTGAAGCTTTCTTT CASSHRVMNTEAFF
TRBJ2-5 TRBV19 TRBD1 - TGTGCCAGTAGTAAGGCCTACAGGGGGCTCGAGACCCAGTACTTC CASSKAYRGLETQYF
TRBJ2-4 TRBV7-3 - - TGTGCCAGCAGCTTAAGCGGGGGCGGAAACATTCAGTACTTC CASSLSGGGNIQYF
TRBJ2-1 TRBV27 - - TGTGCCAGCTGGCAGAGGGCTTACAATGAGCAGTTCTTC CASWQRAYNEQFF
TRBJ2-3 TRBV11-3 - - TGTGCCAGCAGCCAATTCCCTAGTGGAGATACGCAGTATTTT CASSQFPSGDTQYF
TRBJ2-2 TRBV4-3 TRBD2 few TGCGCCAGCAGCCAATTAGTCGGGGGGGACACCGGGGAGCTGTTTTTT CASSQLVGGDTGELFF
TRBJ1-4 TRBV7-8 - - TGTGCCAGCAGCCCGTCGGGAGGGGCTAATGAAAAACTGTTTTTT CASSPSGGANEKLFF
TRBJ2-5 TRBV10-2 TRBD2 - TGCGCCAGCACCGGAGAGGGACTAGCGGGGTCCGGGACCCAGTACTTC CASTGEGLAGSGTQYF
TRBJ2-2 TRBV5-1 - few TGCGCCAGCAGCCCGACTACGGGACACCGAGGGGGGGGCATCGGCACCGGGGAGCTGTTTTTT CASSPTTGHRGGGIGTGELFF
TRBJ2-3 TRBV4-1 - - TGCGCCAGCAGACAAGAAGGTGGGAGGCACACAGATACGCAGTATTTT CASRQEGGRHTDTQYF
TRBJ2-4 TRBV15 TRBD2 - TGTGCCACCAGCAGAATATTGAGCGGGGGGAGGAACATTCAGTACTTC CATSRILSGGRNIQYF
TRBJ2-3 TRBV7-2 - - TGTGCCAGCAGCCCCGACAGAGACACAGATACGCAGTATTTT CASSPDRDTDTQYF
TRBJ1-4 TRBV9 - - TGTGCCAGCAGCGTAGAGGGAACAGGGAAGCAACTGTTTTTT CASSVEGTGKQLFF
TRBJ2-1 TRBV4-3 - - TGCGCCAGCAGCCAAGAGGGGATTGGATACAATGAGCAGTTCTTC CASSQEGIGYNEQFF
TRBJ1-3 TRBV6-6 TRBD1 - TGTGCCAGCAGTTCTTGGACAGGGCGCGGAAACACCATATATTTT CASSSWTGRGNTIYF
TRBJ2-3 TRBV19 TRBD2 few TGTGCCACCATGTCGGCTAGCGGGGAAACAGATACGCAGTATTTT CATMSASGETDTQYF
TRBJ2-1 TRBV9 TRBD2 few TGTGCCAGCAGCGTTCTAGCCGGGACTAGCGGGAGGAAGAGTAAGGAGCAGTTCTTC CASSVLAGTSGRKSKEQFF
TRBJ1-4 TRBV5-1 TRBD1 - TGCGCCAGCAGCTTGTTGACAGGGGATCACGAAAAACTGTTTTTT CASSLLTGDHEKLFF
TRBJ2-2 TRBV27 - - TGTGCCAGTTCCCTCGGACATAACACCGGGGAGCTGTTTTTT CASSLGHNTGELFF
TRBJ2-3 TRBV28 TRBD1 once TGTGCCAGCAGCCTGACAGGGAACACAGATACGCAGTATTTT CASSLTGNTDTQYF
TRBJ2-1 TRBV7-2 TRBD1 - TGTGCCAGCAGTTCTCAAGGAGGGACAGGGAGCTCCTACAATGAGCAGTTCTTC CASSSQGGTGSSYNEQFF